This is a list of T cell receptor beta chains from one sample in a study of T cells in tuberculosis. Assay used: immunoSEQ multiplex PCR; TCRdb lists only in-frame clones, some missing. The repertoire consists of approximately 53,000 clones, with nearly 95% occurring once and the leading ten covering about 1.5%. Material: PBMCs, obtained at tuberculosis diagnosis. The receptor source for this set is an adult with tuberculosis. CDR3s include the opening cysteine and the closing phenylalanine or tryptophan. Fields, in order: clone size, J gene, D gene, V gene, CDR3 protein, CDR3 DNA. A D gene is named only where the DNA matches it firmly. Clone size is stated in some rows and not others, as once, few, many or a class when expanded.

clone_size: -
j_call: TRBJ2-1
d_call: TRBD2
v_call: TRBV5-1
cdr3_aa: CASSTATSGRGNEQFF
cdr3_nt: TGCGCCAGCAGCACTGCTACTAGCGGGAGGGGCAATGAGCAGTTCTTC

clone_size: once
j_call: TRBJ1-2
d_call: TRBD1
v_call: TRBV7-2
cdr3_aa: CASSLRGGPGDGYTF
cdr3_nt: TGTGCCAGCAGCTTAAGAGGGGGCCCCGGGGATGGCTACACCTTC

clone_size: -
j_call: TRBJ2-7
d_call: TRBD2
v_call: TRBV7-2
cdr3_aa: CASSVGTSGRAYEQYF
cdr3_nt: TGTGCCAGCAGCGTGGGGACTAGCGGGAGGGCCTACGAGCAGTACTTC

clone_size: -
j_call: TRBJ2-7
d_call: TRBD2
v_call: TRBV5-8
cdr3_aa: CASSPGGGGYEQYF
cdr3_nt: TGTGCCAGCAGCCCGGGTGGGGGGGGCTACGAGCAGTACTTC

clone_size: -
j_call: TRBJ1-2
d_call: -
v_call: TRBV30
cdr3_aa: CAWSPRDFRGYTF
cdr3_nt: TGTGCCTGGAGTCCCCGGGACTTCCGGGGCTACACCTTC

clone_size: -
j_call: TRBJ1-2
d_call: TRBD1
v_call: TRBV29-1
cdr3_aa: CSVRQGRRGYTF
cdr3_nt: TGCAGCGTCCGACAGGGGCGCCGTGGCTACACCTTC

clone_size: -
j_call: TRBJ2-7
d_call: TRBD1
v_call: TRBV10-3
cdr3_aa: CAITDNSGGSEQYF
cdr3_nt: TGTGCCATCACTGACAACTCAGGGGGCTCCGAGCAGTACTTC

clone_size: -
j_call: TRBJ2-1
d_call: TRBD2
v_call: TRBV5-1
cdr3_aa: CASTGGSGLPYNEQFF
cdr3_nt: TGCGCCAGCACGGGGGGTTCTGGACTACCCTACAATGAGCAGTTCTTC

clone_size: -
j_call: TRBJ2-1
d_call: -
v_call: TRBV30
cdr3_aa: CAWSGGTARGNEQFF
cdr3_nt: TGTGCCTGGAGTGGTGGCACAGCCCGGGGAAATGAGCAGTTCTTC

clone_size: -
j_call: TRBJ2-6
d_call: TRBD2
v_call: TRBV27
cdr3_aa: CASSLLAGGWHDSGANVLTF
cdr3_nt: TGTGCCAGCAGTTTATTAGCGGGGGGGTGGCACGACTCTGGGGCCAACGTCCTGACTTTC

clone_size: -
j_call: TRBJ1-2
d_call: -
v_call: TRBV30
cdr3_aa: CAWSAGPGGYTF
cdr3_nt: TGTGCCTGGAGCGCGGGGCCTGGGGGCTACACCTTC

clone_size: -
j_call: TRBJ2-7
d_call: -
v_call: TRBV7-4
cdr3_aa: CASSSVGCKRSYEQYF
cdr3_nt: TGTGCCAGCAGCTCCGTAGGATGCAAGAGGTCCTACGAGCAGTACTTC

clone_size: -
j_call: TRBJ2-7
d_call: -
v_call: TRBV19
cdr3_aa: CASSSGLPYEQYF
cdr3_nt: TGTGCCAGTAGTTCCGGGTTACCCTACGAGCAGTACTTC

clone_size: -
j_call: TRBJ1-1
d_call: TRBD1
v_call: TRBV9
cdr3_aa: CASSPRTGGNTEAFF
cdr3_nt: TGTGCCAGCAGCCCTCGGACAGGGGGGAACACTGAAGCTTTCTTT

clone_size: -
j_call: TRBJ2-5
d_call: -
v_call: TRBV30
cdr3_aa: CAWTKGLPQGTQYF
cdr3_nt: TGTGCCTGGACCAAGGGACTCCCACAAGGGACCCAGTACTTC

clone_size: -
j_call: TRBJ1-2
d_call: TRBD1
v_call: TRBV4-1
cdr3_aa: CASSQDSKGAQSYGYTF
cdr3_nt: TGCGCCAGCAGCCAAGATAGCAAGGGGGCGCAGAGCTATGGCTACACCTTC

clone_size: once
j_call: TRBJ1-1
d_call: -
v_call: TRBV18
cdr3_aa: CASSPREGVTEAFF
cdr3_nt: TGTGCCAGCTCACCACGAGAGGGGGTCACTGAAGCTTTCTTT

clone_size: -
j_call: TRBJ1-5
d_call: -
v_call: TRBV7-2
cdr3_aa: CASSFLQNQPQHF
cdr3_nt: TGTGCCAGCAGCTTTCTTCAGAATCAGCCCCAGCATTTT

clone_size: -
j_call: TRBJ2-5
d_call: TRBD2
v_call: TRBV9
cdr3_aa: CASSSWLAGGPETQYF
cdr3_nt: TGTGCCAGCAGTAGCTGGCTAGCGGGAGGGCCGGAGACCCAGTACTTC

clone_size: -
j_call: TRBJ1-1
d_call: -
v_call: TRBV19
cdr3_aa: CASSIRGIVNTEAFF
cdr3_nt: TGTGCCAGTAGTATCCGGGGGATCGTGAACACTGAAGCTTTCTTT

clone_size: -
j_call: TRBJ2-7
d_call: TRBD1
v_call: TRBV19
cdr3_aa: CASSNTGALEQYF
cdr3_nt: TGTGCCAGTAGTAACACAGGGGCCCTCGAGCAGTACTTC

clone_size: -
j_call: TRBJ1-2
d_call: TRBD1
v_call: TRBV5-4
cdr3_aa: CASRSGQAPYGYTF
cdr3_nt: TGTGCCAGCAGATCGGGACAGGCCCCCTATGGCTACACCTTC

clone_size: once
j_call: TRBJ2-7
d_call: -
v_call: TRBV2
cdr3_aa: CASGGQGYSYEQYF
cdr3_nt: TGTGCCAGCGGGGGACAAGGATACTCCTACGAGCAGTACTTC

clone_size: -
j_call: TRBJ1-2
d_call: -
v_call: TRBV19
cdr3_aa: CASAGWAGDYGYTF
cdr3_nt: TGTGCCAGTGCGGGATGGGCGGGTGACTATGGCTACACCTTC